Listed here are 9 T cell receptor beta chains from one sample, sequenced in a study of T-cell reconstitution after alpha-beta-depleted transplantation in children. Preparing the TCRbeta library involved the use of unique molecular identifiers. A single record per CDR3 protein comes from TCRdb applying MiXCR to the PCR reads. The table shows around 370,000 distinct CDR3 sequences, with roughly 15% occurring only once. The source was PBMCs, mostly from graft donor cells, collected 360 days after TCRalphabeta/CD19-depleted stem cell transplant. Receptors originate from a male patient aged 2-15 years who had a stem cell transplant for acute lymphoblastic leukemia, so the T cells may come from the graft donor.

A note on this clonotype: Possible read error: a much larger clone is one base away. The chain recombines TRBV12-3 or TRBV12-4 with TRBJ1-6; possibly TRBD1 for D (5 bases). CDR3 length equals 14 residues. Here the CDR3 reads CASSLQGYNAPLHF. CDR3 in DNA: TGTGCCAGCAGTTTACAGGGATATAATGCACCCCTCCACTTT.

Ten or more counts support this clonotype. This chain links TRBV20-1 with TRBJ2-2; D uncertain. The V gene lost 5 bases and the J gene lost 2 bases, with 12 bases spanning the gap. The CDR3 is 14 amino acids. Germline-derived CDR1 and CDR2 are DFQATT and SNEGSKA (reference sequence). The CDR3 nucleotides read TGCAGTGCTTCTGGTCCGCTCAACACCGGGGAGCTGTTTTTT. It translates to CSASGPLNTGELFF.

This clonotype was picked up a small number of times. The V call is TRBV5-1, the J call TRBJ2-7, with 11 bases fitting TRBD2. The CDR3 covers 16 residues. Germline values: CDR1 SGHRS, CDR2 YFSETQ. V trimming: 3 bases; J trimming: 3 bases; junction bases outside the gene matches: 8. CDR3 region: CASSSSPGTSGYEQYF. As DNA, the CDR3 is TGCGCCAGCAGCTCTTCCCCCGGGACTAGCGGCTACGAGCAGTACTTC. Drawing the rest from reference TRBV5-1 and TRBJ2-7, the complete variable domain is KAGVTQTPRYLIKTRGQQVTLSCSPISGHRSVSWYQQTPGQGLQFLFEYFSETQRNKGNFPGRFSGRQFSNSRSEMNVSTLELGDSALYLCASSSSPGTSGYEQYFGPGTRLTVT.

In its sample, this clonotype was seen a few times. The gene calls are TRBV13 and TRBJ2-2; TRBD2 matches at 9 bases. The CDR3 runs 16 residues. V was clipped by 3 bases and J by 5 bases; unmatched bases: 7. Germline CDR1 reads PRHDT; CDR2 reads FYEKMQ (reference sequence). CDR3 bases: TGTGCCAGCAGCTTTCGACTAGCGGCTTTTACCGGGGAGCTGTTTTTT. It codes for CASSFRLAAFTGELFF.

This chain connects TRBV28 to TRBJ2-2; 7 bases map to TRBD2. The ends lost 0 bases at V and 6 bases at J; junction bases unmatched: 1. Germline CDR1 and CDR2: MDHEN and SYDVKM. The CDR3 is 14 residues long. CDR3 in amino acids: CASSLWGLPGELFF. CDR3 nucleotide sequence: TGTGCCAGCAGTTTATGGGGACTACCCGGGGAGCTGTTTTTT.

The V and J genes are TRBV27 and TRBJ2-1, with TRBD2 identical over 10 bases. Looked up from germline, CDR1 is MNHEY and CDR2 is SMNVEV (reference sequence). This CDR3 comprises 16 residues. With V trimmed by 4 bases and J by 4 bases, 7 bases remained unmatched. This chain's CDR3 is CASSSPAGGPYNEQFF. The CDR3 DNA reads TGTGCCAGCAGTTCCCCAGCGGGAGGGCCGTACAATGAGCAGTTCTTC.

The sample holds a few counts of this clonotype. The chain couples TRBV9 to TRBJ2-5; 7 nucleotides agree with TRBD2. Per the germline V gene, CDR1 is SGDLS and CDR2 is YYNGEE. V shed 0 bases, J shed 3 bases, and the junction held 8 bases outside the gene matches. The length of the CDR3 is 16 residues. CDR3 residues: CASSVGASGKKETQYF. For the CDR3, the DNA is TGTGCCAGCAGCGTAGGGGCTAGCGGCAAGAAAGAGACCCAGTACTTC.

This clonotype was seen more than once but under ten times. The V and J genes are TRBV6-2 or TRBV6-3 and TRBJ2-3; D is ambiguous. Trimming left V 2 bases short and J 4 bases short, with 4 bases between. This CDR3 contains 12 residues. Germline V gene sequence: CDR1 MNHEY, CDR2 SVGEGT. CDR3 sequence (DNA): TGTGCCAGCAGTTACCTATCAGATACGCAGTATTTT. Translation: CASSYLSDTQYF.

This clonotype came up many times. This chain's CDR3 is CASSLWSSYEQYF. CDR3 DNA: TGTGCCAGCAGTTTATGGAGTTCCTACGAGCAGTACTTC. This sequence joins TRBV28 and TRBJ2-7; D gene uncertain. The CDR3 sequence is 13 residues long. The germline V gene encodes CDR1 MDHEN and CDR2 SYDVKM. V dropped 0 bases and J dropped 1 base, with 4 bases sitting between them. Full variable domain (remainder filled in from reference TRBV28 and TRBJ2-7): DVKVTQSSRYLVKRTGEKVFLECVQDMDHENMFWYRQDPGLGLRLIYFSYDVKMKEKGDIPEGYSVSREKKERFSLILESASTNQTSMYLCASSLWSSYEQYFGPGTRLTVT.